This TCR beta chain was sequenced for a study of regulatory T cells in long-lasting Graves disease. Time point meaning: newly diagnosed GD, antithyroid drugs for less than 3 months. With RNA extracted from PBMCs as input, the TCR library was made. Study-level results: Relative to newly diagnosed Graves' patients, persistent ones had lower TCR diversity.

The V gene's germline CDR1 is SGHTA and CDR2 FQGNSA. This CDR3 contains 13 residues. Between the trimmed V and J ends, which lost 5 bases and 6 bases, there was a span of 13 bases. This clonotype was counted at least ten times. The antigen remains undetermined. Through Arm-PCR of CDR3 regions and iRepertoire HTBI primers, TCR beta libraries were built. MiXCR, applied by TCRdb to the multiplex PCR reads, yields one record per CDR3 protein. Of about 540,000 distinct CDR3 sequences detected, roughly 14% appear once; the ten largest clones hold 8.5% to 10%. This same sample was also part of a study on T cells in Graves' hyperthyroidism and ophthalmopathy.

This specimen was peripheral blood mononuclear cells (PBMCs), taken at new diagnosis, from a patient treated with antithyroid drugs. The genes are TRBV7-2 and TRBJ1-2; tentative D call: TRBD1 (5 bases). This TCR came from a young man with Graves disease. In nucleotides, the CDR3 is TGTGCCAGCAGCGTCGGTAGGGGCGATGGCTACACCTTC. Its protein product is CASSVGRGDGYTF.